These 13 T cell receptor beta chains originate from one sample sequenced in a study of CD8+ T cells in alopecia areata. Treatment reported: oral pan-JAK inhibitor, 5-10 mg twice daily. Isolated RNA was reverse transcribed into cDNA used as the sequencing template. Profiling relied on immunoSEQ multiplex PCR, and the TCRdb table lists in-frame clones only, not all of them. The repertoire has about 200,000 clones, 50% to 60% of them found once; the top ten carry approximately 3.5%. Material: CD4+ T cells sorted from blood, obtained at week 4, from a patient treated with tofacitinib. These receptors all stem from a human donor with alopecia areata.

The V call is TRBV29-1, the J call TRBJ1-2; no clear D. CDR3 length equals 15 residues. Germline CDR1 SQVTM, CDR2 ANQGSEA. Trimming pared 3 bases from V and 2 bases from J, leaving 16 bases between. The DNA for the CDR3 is TGCAGCGTTGAGGGAGAAAGGATGAAGAACTATGGCTACACCTTC. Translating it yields CSVEGERMKNYGYTF.

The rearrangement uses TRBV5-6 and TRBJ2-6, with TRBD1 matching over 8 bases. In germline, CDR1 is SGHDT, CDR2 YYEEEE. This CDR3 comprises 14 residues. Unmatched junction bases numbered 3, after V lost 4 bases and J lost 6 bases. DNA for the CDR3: TGTGCCAGCAGCGCGGGACAGGCGGCCAACGTCCTGACTTTC. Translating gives CASSAGQAANVLTF.

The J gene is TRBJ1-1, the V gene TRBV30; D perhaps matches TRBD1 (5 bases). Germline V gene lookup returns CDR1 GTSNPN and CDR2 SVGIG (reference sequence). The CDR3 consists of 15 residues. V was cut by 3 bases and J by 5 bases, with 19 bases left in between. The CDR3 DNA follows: TGTGCCTGGAGCTTCGGGAGGGAGGGGAATACTGAAGCTTTCTTT. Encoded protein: CAWSFGREGNTEAFF.

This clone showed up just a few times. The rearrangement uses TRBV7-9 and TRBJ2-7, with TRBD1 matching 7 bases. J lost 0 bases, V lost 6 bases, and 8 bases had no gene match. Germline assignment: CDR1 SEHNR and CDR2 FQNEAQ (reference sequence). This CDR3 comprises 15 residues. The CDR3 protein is CASRKPGQSSYEQYF. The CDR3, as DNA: TGTGCCAGCAGGAAGCCGGGACAGAGCTCCTACGAGCAGTACTTC.

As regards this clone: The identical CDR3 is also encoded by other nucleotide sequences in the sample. CDR3 amino acids: CASSPDRVKWIQYF. As DNA, the CDR3 is TGTGCCAGCAGCCCGGACAGGGTCAAATGGATTCAGTACTTC. This chain joins TRBV6-5 and TRBJ2-4, with 8 nucleotides matching TRBD1. V shed 6 bases, J shed 10 bases, and the junction held 11 bases outside the gene matches. The CDR3 sequence is 14 residues long. The germline CDR1 and CDR2 sequences are MNHEY and SVGAGI.

This CDR3 reads CASSYLDRANYGYTF. DNA of the CDR3: TGTGCCAGCAGTTACTTGGACAGAGCTAACTATGGCTACACCTTC. The genes are TRBV6-5 and TRBJ1-2; tentatively, D is TRBD1 (6 bases). CDR3 length: 15 residues. In germline, CDR1 is MNHEY, CDR2 SVGAGI. Trimming removed 1 base from V and 0 bases from J, with 9 bases in between.

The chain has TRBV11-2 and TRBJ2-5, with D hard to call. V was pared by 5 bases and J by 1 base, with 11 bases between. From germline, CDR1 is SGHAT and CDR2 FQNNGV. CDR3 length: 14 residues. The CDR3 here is CASSLGRVQETQYF. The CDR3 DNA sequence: TGTGCCAGCAGCCTCGGACGGGTCCAAGAGACCCAGTACTTC.

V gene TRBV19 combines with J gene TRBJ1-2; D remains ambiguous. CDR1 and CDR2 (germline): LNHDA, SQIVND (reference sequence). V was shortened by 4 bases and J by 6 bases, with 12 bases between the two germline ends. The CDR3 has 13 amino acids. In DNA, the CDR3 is TGTGCCAGTAGTAGCGGGCCACCCAATGGCTACACCTTC. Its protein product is CASSSGPPNGYTF.

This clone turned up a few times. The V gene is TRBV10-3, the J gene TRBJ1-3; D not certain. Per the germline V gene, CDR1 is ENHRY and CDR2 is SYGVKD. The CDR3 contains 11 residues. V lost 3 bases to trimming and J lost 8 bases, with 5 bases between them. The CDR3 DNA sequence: TGTGCCATCAGTGATTCTTACACCATATATTTT. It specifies CAISDSYTIYF.

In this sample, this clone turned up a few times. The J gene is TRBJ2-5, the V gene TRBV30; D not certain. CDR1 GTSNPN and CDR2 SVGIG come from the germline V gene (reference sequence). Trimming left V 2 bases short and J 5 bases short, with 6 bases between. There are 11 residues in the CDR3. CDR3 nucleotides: TGTGCCTGGAGTCCGCGTGAGACCCAGTACTTC. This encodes CAWSPRETQYF. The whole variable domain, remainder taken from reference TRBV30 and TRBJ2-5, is SQTIHQWPATLVQPVGSPLSLECTVEGTSNPNLYWYRQAAGRGLQLLFYSVGIGQISSEVPQNLSASRPQDRQFILSSKKLLLSDSGFYLCAWSPRETQYFGPGTRLLVL.

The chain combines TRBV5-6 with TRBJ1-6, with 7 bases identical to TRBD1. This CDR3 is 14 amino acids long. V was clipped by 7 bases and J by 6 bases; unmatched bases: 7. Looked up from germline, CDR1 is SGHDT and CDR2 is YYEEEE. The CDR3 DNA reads TGTGCCAGCCGATGGGGGACAGCTAATTCACCCCTCCACTTT. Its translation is CASRWGTANSPLHF.

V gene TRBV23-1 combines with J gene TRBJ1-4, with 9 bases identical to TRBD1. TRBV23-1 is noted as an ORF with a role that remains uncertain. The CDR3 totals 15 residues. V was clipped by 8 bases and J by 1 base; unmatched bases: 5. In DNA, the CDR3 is TGCGCCAGCGTTGAGACAGGGGGAACTAATGAAAAACTGTTTTTT. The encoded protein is CASVETGGTNEKLFF.

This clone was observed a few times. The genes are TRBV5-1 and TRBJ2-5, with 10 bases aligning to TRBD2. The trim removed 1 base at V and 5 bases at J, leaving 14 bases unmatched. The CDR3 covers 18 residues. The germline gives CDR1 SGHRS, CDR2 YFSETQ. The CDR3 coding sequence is TGCGCCAGCAGCTTGACCGGGACTAGCGTAAATATCCTTGAGACCCAGTACTTC. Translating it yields CASSLTGTSVNILETQYF. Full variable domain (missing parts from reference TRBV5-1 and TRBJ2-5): KAGVTQTPRYLIKTRGQQVTLSCSPISGHRSVSWYQQTPGQGLQFLFEYFSETQRNKGNFPGRFSGRQFSNSRSEMNVSTLELGDSALYLCASSLTGTSVNILETQYFGPGTRLLVL.